This T cell receptor (beta chain) came from a study of T cell changes during pregnancy in multiple sclerosis. Assay: immunoSEQ multiplex PCR; the TCRdb copy retains only in-frame clones and omits some. The sample lists about 17,000 clones; roughly 80% were seen once. Germline CDR1 and CDR2: SNHLY and FYNNEI. Trimming took 3 bases from V and 2 from J, leaving 11 bases between them. There are 14 residues in the CDR3. The sequences come from CD8+ T cells from peripheral blood mononuclear cells, collected in the third trimester of pregnancy. The sequence was obtained from a female donor in good health, enrolled as a control in a pregnancy study. This sequence joins TRBV2 and TRBJ2-7; the D gene is possibly TRBD2 (5 bases). The CDR3 coding sequence is TGTGCCAGCAGTGACCTGAGCGGAGCCTACGAGCAGTACTTC. As protein: CASSDLSGAYEQYF.